A single sample gave rise to the 18 T cell receptor beta chains below, sequenced in a study of cytomegalovirus exposure and HLA in healthy donors. Clones were sequenced by immunoSEQ multiplex PCR, and TCRdb holds only the in-frame ones, with some missing. The profile shows 200,000 or so clones, around four fifths of them singletons. Sequencing used PBMCs. These receptors were taken from a man aged 18-30 years in good health and CMV-seropositive.

The chain combines TRBV28 with TRBJ1-3, with 8 bases fitting TRBD1. The CDR3 runs 16 residues. With 4 bases clipped from V and 0 bases from J, the junction kept 5 bases outside the gene matches. Germline V gene sequence: CDR1 MDHEN, CDR2 SYDVKM. CDR3 in amino acids: CASSSPGGRSGNTIYF. The CDR3 coding sequence is TGTGCCAGCAGTTCCCCAGGGGGCCGCTCTGGAAACACCATATATTTT.

This clone was recorded only once. The CDR3 nucleotides read TGCAGCGTTGGGTCTCCCCCCGGGGGTGAAGCTTTCTTT. Translating it yields CSVGSPPGGEAFF. The V and J genes are TRBV29-1 and TRBJ1-1, with a possible D match to TRBD1 (5 bases). Germline V gives CDR1 SQVTM, CDR2 ANQGSEA. The V and J ends lost 4 bases and 7 bases respectively, with 16 bases between them. The CDR3 runs to 13 residues.

The chain couples TRBV5-1 to TRBJ2-1; maybe TRBD2 (6 bases). The CDR3 covers 15 residues. Germline assignment: CDR1 SGHRS and CDR2 YFSETQ. The V end lost 0 bases, the J end lost 8 bases, and 15 bases lay between the germline ends. The CDR3 DNA reads TGCGCCAGCAGCTTGGTGGTGACTAGTGTTGATGAGCAGTTCTTC. Translated: CASSLVVTSVDEQFF.

The chain recombines TRBV19 with TRBJ2-2; 13 nucleotides align to TRBD2. The CDR3 spans 15 residues. The J segment lost 6 bases and the V segment lost 4 bases, leaving 2 bases of the junction unmatched. Per germline, CDR1 LNHDA and CDR2 SQIVND (reference sequence). This chain's CDR3 is CASSRTSGSPGELFF. The CDR3 nucleotides read TGTGCCAGTAGTAGGACTAGCGGGAGCCCCGGGGAGCTGTTTTTT.

The chain carries TRBV28 and TRBJ1-3, with 7 bases fitting TRBD1. Germline CDR1 reads MDHEN; CDR2 reads SYDVKM. This CDR3 contains 16 residues. V dropped 3 bases and J dropped 0; count of bases not matched to a gene: 5. The CDR3 nucleotides are TGTGCCAGCAGTTTGTGGGACAGCTACTCTGGAAACACCATATATTTT. Amino acids: CASSLWDSYSGNTIYF.

The chain employs TRBV30 and TRBJ2-3; 12 bases align to TRBD2. Germline V gene data show CDR1 as GTSNPN and CDR2 as SVGIG (reference sequence). The trim removed 1 base at V and 5 bases at J, leaving 7 bases unmatched. The CDR3 loop spans 16 amino acids. The CDR3 sequence: CAWSETSGRGVDTQYF. The CDR3 coding sequence is TGTGCCTGGAGTGAGACTAGCGGGAGAGGCGTAGATACGCAGTATTTT.

Turning to this clone: The sample carries other DNA sequences with the same CDR3. The J gene is TRBJ2-3, the V gene TRBV9, with 9 nucleotides matching TRBD2. Germline trimming cut 4 bases from V and 1 base from J; bases unmatched to any gene: 4. CDR1 is SGDLS and CDR2 is YYNGEE in the germline V gene. The CDR3 runs to 15 residues. The CDR3 protein is CASSPRTSGTDTQYF. DNA for the CDR3: TGTGCCAGCAGCCCTAGGACTAGCGGCACAGATACGCAGTATTTT. The full variable domain, completed using reference TRBV9 and TRBJ2-3, is DSGVTQTPKHLITATGQRVTLRCSPRSGDLSVYWYQQSLDQGLQFLIQYYNGEERAKGNILERFSAQQFPDLHSELNLSSLELGDSALYFCASSPRTSGTDTQYFGPGTRLTVL.

The rearrangement links TRBV10-3 to TRBJ2-5, with 11 bases identical to TRBD1. The CDR3 is 14 amino acids. Trimming cost V 2 bases and J 4 bases; bases outside gene matches: 0. The germline CDR1 and CDR2 sequences are ENHRY and SYGVKD. The CDR3 region has the DNA TGTGCCATCAGTGAGGGGACAGGGGGAGAGACCCAGTACTTC. Translation: CAISEGTGGETQYF.

V and J are TRBV10-3 and TRBJ1-2; D is undetermined. V was shortened by 0 bases and J by 8 bases, with 7 bases between the two germline ends. The germline gives CDR1 ENHRY, CDR2 SYGVKD. There are 12 residues in the CDR3. The DNA of the CDR3 is TGTGCCATCAGTGAGTCGGACTTCGGCTACACCTTC. Translating gives CAISESDFGYTF.

This chain links TRBV4-3 with TRBJ2-7; TRBD1 is a possible D gene (6 bases). Trimming removed 0 bases at V and 4 bases at J, with 13 bases between. Germline CDR1 LGHNA, CDR2 YSLEER. The CDR3 contains 15 residues. Here the CDR3 DNA reads TGCGCCAGCAGCCAAGATAGGCAGGGGTGGTACGAGCAGTACTTC. This encodes CASSQDRQGWYEQYF.

The V gene is TRBV5-1, the J gene TRBJ2-5; 9 bases are a match to TRBD2. After removal of 0 bases from V and 5 bases from J, the junction contained 14 bases not matched to a gene. The V gene's germline CDR1 is SGHRS and CDR2 YFSETQ. CDR3 length: 18 residues. The CDR3 DNA reads TGCGCCAGCAGCTTGGGTTATCCGGGCGGGAGGGCCGAGGAGACCCAGTACTTC. Its protein is CASSLGYPGGRAEETQYF.

CDR3 loop: CSATPSGEQYF. The DNA of the CDR3 is TGCAGTGCTACCCCCAGCGGGGAGCAGTACTTC. V usage is TRBV20-1 and J usage is TRBJ2-7; D might be TRBD2 (6 bases). The germline CDR1 and CDR2 sequences are DFQATT and SNEGSKA (reference sequence). The CDR3 covers 11 residues. V was trimmed by 4 bases and J by 7 bases, leaving 11 bases between them.

V is TRBV19 and J is TRBJ2-3, with D maybe TRBD2 (6 bases). The CDR3 consists of 13 residues. V lost 6 bases to trimming and J lost 1 base, with 8 bases between them. Per the germline V gene, CDR1 is LNHDA and CDR2 is SQIVND (reference sequence). The CDR3 spells CASSWGGTDTQYF. In DNA, the CDR3 is TGTGCCAGTAGCTGGGGGGGCACAGATACGCAGTATTTT.

V is TRBV19 and J is TRBJ2-7; D perhaps matches TRBD1 (6 bases). CDR1 LNHDA and CDR2 SQIVND come from the germline V gene (reference sequence). V was shortened by 6 bases and J by 4 bases, with 10 bases between the two germline ends. The CDR3 is 12 residues long. CDR3 protein: CASRGAVYEQYF. The CDR3 region has the DNA TGTGCCAGTAGGGGGGCAGTTTACGAGCAGTACTTC.

This chain joins TRBV28 and TRBJ1-1; 11 positions match TRBD1. This CDR3 contains 14 residues. The germline V gene encodes CDR1 MDHEN and CDR2 SYDVKM. With 4 bases clipped from V and 4 bases from J, the junction kept 2 bases outside the gene matches. CDR3 in amino acids: CASSSGTGGTEAFF. Written as DNA, the CDR3 is TGTGCCAGCAGTTCCGGGACAGGGGGCACTGAAGCTTTCTTT.

J is TRBJ1-5 and V is TRBV18; TRBD1 agrees at 8 bases. This CDR3 has 14 amino acids. The V segment lost 3 bases and the J segment 8 bases; nucleotides outside the gene matches: 6. Germline CDR1 reads KGHSH; CDR2 reads LQKENI. The CDR3 reads CASSPVRGQEPQHF. Here the CDR3 DNA reads TGTGCCAGCTCACCCGTCAGGGGGCAAGAGCCCCAGCATTTT.

This clone appeared a single time. The chain uses TRBV7-2 and TRBJ1-2; D gene unclear. Germline values: CDR1 SGHTA, CDR2 FQGNSA. Trimming cost V 7 bases and J 7 bases, with 16 bases left between them. This CDR3 region has 13 residues. The CDR3 loop reads CASTQSPVRGYTF. The CDR3 nucleotides read TGTGCCAGCACCCAATCTCCGGTGCGTGGCTACACCTTC.

This chain joins TRBV2 and TRBJ1-2, with D perhaps TRBD1 (5 bases). CDR1 and CDR2 (germline): SNHLY, FYNNEI. The CDR3 length is 11 residues. V was shortened by 11 bases and J by 8 bases, with 15 bases between the two germline ends. CDR3 sequence reads: CAVPGLGGYTF. The DNA for the CDR3 is TGTGCCGTCCCGGGACTTGGGGGCTACACCTTC. Together with reference TRBV2 and TRBJ1-2, the CDR3 gives the full variable domain: EPEVTQTPSHQVTQMGQEVILRCVPISNHLYFYWYRQILGQKVEFLVSFYNNEISEKSEIFDDQFSVERPDGSNFTLKIRSTKLEDSAMYFCAVPGLGGYTFGSGTRLTVV.